This T cell receptor beta chain derives from a study of shared clonotypes between healthy human individuals. In the original processing: ImmunoSEQ sequences covered only the junction and lacked quality scores; filtering therefore differed. Sequencing was performed with immunoSEQ multiplex PCR; in TCRdb, only in-frame clones are kept and a portion is missing. V, J and clone size reflect that table, while D and trimming were determined from the DNA. The table has approximately 1.1 million clones, approximately 80% seen once. CD45RA-negative memory and CD45RA+ naive subsets were split from the CD4+ cells. This clone was recorded at least ten times. The V segment lost 4 bases and the J segment 3 bases; nucleotides outside the gene matches: 2. Looked up from germline, CDR1 is WSHSY and CDR2 is SAAADI. The CDR3 loop spans 13 amino acids.

This TCR came from a man aged 18 to 35 in good health. Some clones in this sample may be carry-over from other donors' samples. Sample: memory CD4+ T cells from PBMCs. Described subset: CD45RA-negative fraction. The chain combines TRBV10-2 with TRBJ1-2; TRBD1 matches at 7 bases. The CDR3 region has the DNA TGCGCCAGCAGTGTGCAGGGGGACTATGGCTACACCTTC. Translating it yields CASSVQGDYGYTF.